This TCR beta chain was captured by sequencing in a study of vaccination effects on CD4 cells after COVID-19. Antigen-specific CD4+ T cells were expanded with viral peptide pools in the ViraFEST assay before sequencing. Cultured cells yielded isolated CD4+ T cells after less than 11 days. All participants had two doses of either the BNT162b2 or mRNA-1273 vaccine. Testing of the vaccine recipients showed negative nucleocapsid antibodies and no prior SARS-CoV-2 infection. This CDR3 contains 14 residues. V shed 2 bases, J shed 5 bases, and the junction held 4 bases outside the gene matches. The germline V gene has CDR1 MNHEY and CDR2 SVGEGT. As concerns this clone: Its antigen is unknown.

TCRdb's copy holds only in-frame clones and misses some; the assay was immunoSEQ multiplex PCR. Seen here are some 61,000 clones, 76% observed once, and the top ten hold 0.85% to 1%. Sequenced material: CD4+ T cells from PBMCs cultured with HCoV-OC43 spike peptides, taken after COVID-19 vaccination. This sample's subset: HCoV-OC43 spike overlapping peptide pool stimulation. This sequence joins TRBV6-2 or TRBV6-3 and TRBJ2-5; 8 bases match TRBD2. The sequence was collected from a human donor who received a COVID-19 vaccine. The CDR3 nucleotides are TGTGCCAGCAGTTACGAGCGGGGGCGGGAGACCCAGTACTTC. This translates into CASSYERGRETQYF.